This T cell receptor (beta chain) was recorded in a study of blood T cell dynamics during melanoma immunotherapy. Trimming removed 2 bases from V and 4 bases from J, with 11 bases in between. CDR1 SGHTA and CDR2 FQGNSA come from the germline V gene. There are 15 residues in the CDR3. As for time point: week 3, after first cycle of checkpoint inhibitor. Sequencing was performed with immunoSEQ multiplex PCR; in TCRdb, only in-frame clones are kept and a portion is missing. The sample includes approximately 14,000 clones, roughly 85% of them seen just once. The source of this sequence is a human donor with melanoma. V is TRBV7-2 and J is TRBJ1-4, with TRBD1 as a possible D gene (6 bases). This specimen consisted of blood, obtained from a patient treated with checkpoint blockade. The CDR3 sequence: CASSLSGANNEKLFF. CDR3 DNA sequence: TGTGCCAGCAGCTTATCAGGGGCCAATAATGAAAAACTGTTTTTT.